Sequencing of this TCR beta chain was carried out in a study of CD8 T cell repertoires and HIV-1 epitope variants. Sequencing used immunoSEQ multiplex PCR; TCRdb keeps in-frame clones, though not all of them. Of some 6,800 clones in the sample, about two thirds were seen once. Of note for this clone: The antigen remains unidentified.

The CDR3 runs to 18 residues. CDR1 is LNHNV, CDR2 YYDKDF, per germline (reference sequence). Trimming removed 0 bases at V and 2 bases at J, with 16 bases between. Study outcomes and limitations: Fewer than ten TCR beta clonotypes were antigen-specific, over five apparently recognizing autologous or escape variants.

The chain joins TRBV15 to TRBJ2-2; unclear D gene. This TCR came from a male donor with HIV. Material: cultured CD8+ T cells derived from PBMCs. CDR3 region: CATSRDGNRVDNTGELFF. The CDR3 nucleotides read TGTGCCACCAGCAGAGATGGGAATAGGGTGGATAACACCGGGGAGCTGTTTTTT.